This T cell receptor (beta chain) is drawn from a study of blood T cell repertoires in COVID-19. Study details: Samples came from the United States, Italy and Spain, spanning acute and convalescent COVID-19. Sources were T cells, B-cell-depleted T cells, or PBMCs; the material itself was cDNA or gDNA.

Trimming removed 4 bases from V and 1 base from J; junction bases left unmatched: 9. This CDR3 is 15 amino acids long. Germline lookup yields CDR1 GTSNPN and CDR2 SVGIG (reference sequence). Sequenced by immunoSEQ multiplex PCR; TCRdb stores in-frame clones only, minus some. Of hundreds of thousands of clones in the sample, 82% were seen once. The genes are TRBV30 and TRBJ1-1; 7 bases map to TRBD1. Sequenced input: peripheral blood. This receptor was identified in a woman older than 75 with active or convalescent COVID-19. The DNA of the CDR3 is TGTGCCTGGACTTTAATGACAGGGAGGAACACTGAAGCTTTCTTT. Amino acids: CAWTLMTGRNTEAFF.